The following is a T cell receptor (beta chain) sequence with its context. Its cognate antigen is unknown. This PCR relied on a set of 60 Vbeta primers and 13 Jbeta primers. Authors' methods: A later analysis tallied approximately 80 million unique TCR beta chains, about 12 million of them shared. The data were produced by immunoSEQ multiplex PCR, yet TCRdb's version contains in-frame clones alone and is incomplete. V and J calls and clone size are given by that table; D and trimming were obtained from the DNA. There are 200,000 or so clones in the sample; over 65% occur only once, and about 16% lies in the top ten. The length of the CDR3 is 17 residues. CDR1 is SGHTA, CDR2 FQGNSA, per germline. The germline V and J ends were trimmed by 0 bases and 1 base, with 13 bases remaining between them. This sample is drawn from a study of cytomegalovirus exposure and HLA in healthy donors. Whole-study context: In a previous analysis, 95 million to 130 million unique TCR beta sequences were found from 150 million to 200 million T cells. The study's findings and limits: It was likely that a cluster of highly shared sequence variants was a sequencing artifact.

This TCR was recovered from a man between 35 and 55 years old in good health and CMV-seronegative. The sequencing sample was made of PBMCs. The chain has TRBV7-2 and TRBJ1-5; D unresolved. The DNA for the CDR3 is TGTGCCAGCAGCTTAGCGCAACCGGGTCAGAGCAATCAGCCCCAGCATTTT. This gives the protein CASSLAQPGQSNQPQHF.